The 28 T cell receptor beta chains in this list originate from one sample, sequenced in a study of Ad26.COV2.S vaccination and SARS-CoV-2 variants. Treatment here: about 20 received Ad26.COV2.S at low or high dose, single or two shots; five or six received placebo; per-sample allocation not given. Specimen acquisition occurred on day 63 following the initial vaccine or placebo injection. Measured with immunoSEQ multiplex PCR; TCRdb has only the in-frame clones, and not every one. Among roughly 320,000 clones, around 85% were seen once, and the ten largest hold 2% to 2.5%. The sample here was peripheral blood, taken in a trial of Ad26.COV2.S vaccine versus placebo. The receptors were gathered from a person aged 18-60 years who received the Ad26.COV2.S COVID-19 vaccine or a placebo.

The chain links TRBV15 to TRBJ2-5, with D possibly matching TRBD1 (6 bases). The CDR3 runs 16 residues. Trimming removed 3 bases from V and 4 bases from J, with 18 bases in between. CDR1 and CDR2 (germline): LNHNV, YYDKDF (reference sequence). This CDR3 is CATSREDTGSLETQYF. For the CDR3, the DNA is TGTGCCACCAGCAGGGAAGATACAGGGTCTCTAGAGACCCAGTACTTC. The complete variable domain, with remaining parts taken from reference TRBV15 and TRBJ2-5, reads DAMVIQNPRYQVTQFGKPVTLSCSQTLNHNVMYWYQQKSSQAPKLLFHYYDKDFNNEADTPDNFQSRRPNTSFCFLDIRSPGLGDTAMYLCATSREDTGSLETQYFGPGTRLLVL.

The V and J genes are TRBV6-5 and TRBJ2-7; 9 bases agree with TRBD1. Trimming cost V 6 bases and J 2 bases; bases outside gene matches: 2. Germline V gives CDR1 MNHEY, CDR2 SVGAGI. The CDR3 is 13 residues long. The CDR3 DNA follows: TGTGCCAGCAGGGACAGGGGAACCTACGAGCAGTACTTC. This sequence encodes CASRDRGTYEQYF.

The chain joins TRBV4-1 to TRBJ1-4; D ambiguous. Trimming took off 3 bases at V and 7 bases at J, with 12 bases between the two ends. The CDR3 spans 14 residues. Looked up from germline, CDR1 is MGHRA and CDR2 is YSYEKL. The CDR3 DNA follows: TGCGCCAGCAGCCACGTTGAATCAGGTGAAAAACTGTTTTTT. Translated, it gives CASSHVESGEKLFF.

This clone was seen a single time. The gene calls are TRBV7-2 and TRBJ2-5; 7 bases agree with TRBD2. The length of the CDR3 is 15 residues. V shed 0 bases and J 5 bases; nucleotides not matched to a gene: 6. Germline loops: CDR1 SGHTA, CDR2 FQGNSA. CDR3 sequence (DNA): TGTGCCAGCAGCTTAGCTTCGGGACTACAGGAGACCCAGTACTTC. Its translation: CASSLASGLQETQYF.

The V gene is TRBV19, the J gene TRBJ1-1; TRBD1 might be the D (5 bases). V dropped 2 bases and J dropped 1 base, with 11 bases sitting between them. Germline V CDR1 and CDR2: LNHDA, SQIVND (reference sequence). The CDR3 extends over 15 amino acids. The CDR3 reads CASSILGPPNTEAFF. The CDR3 DNA is TGTGCCAGTAGTATACTGGGACCGCCGAACACTGAAGCTTTCTTT.

The genes are TRBV7-3 and TRBJ2-5, with D hard to call. Trimming removed 0 bases from V and 3 bases from J, with 5 bases in between. Germline V CDR1 and CDR2: SGHTA, FQGTGA. The CDR3 totals 13 residues. The CDR3 protein is CASSLTIKETQYF. Here the CDR3 DNA reads TGTGCCAGCAGCTTAACGATTAAAGAGACCCAGTACTTC. Using reference TRBV7-3 and TRBJ2-5 for the parts outside the CDR3, the full variable domain is GAGVSQTPSNKVTEKGKYVELRCDPISGHTALYWYRQSLGQGPEFLIYFQGTGAADDSGLPNDRFFAVRPEGSVSTLKIQRTERGDSAVYLCASSLTIKETQYFGPGTRLLVL.

A note on this clone: The junction departs from the called germline gene at one end, perhaps through a read error. The chain recombines TRBV30 with TRBJ1-5; 12 bases align to TRBD1. The CDR3 totals 17 residues. CDR1 GTSNPN and CDR2 SVGIG come from the germline V gene (reference sequence). CDR3 sequence: CAWSQQVGTGGKQPQHF. CDR3 DNA: TGTGCCTGGAGTCAACAGGTCGGGACAGGGGGCAAGCAGCCCCAGCATTTT. The full variable domain, in which reference TRBV30 and TRBJ1-5 provide the parts outside the CDR3, is SQTIHQWPATLVQPVGSPLSLECTVEGTSNPNLYWYRQAAGRGLQLLFYSVGIGQISSEVPQNLSASRPQDRQFILSSKKLLLSDSGFYLCAWSQQVGTGGKQPQHFGDGTRLSIL.

This rearrangement joins TRBV28 to TRBJ2-2, with D perhaps TRBD1 (5 bases). The germline V gene encodes CDR1 MDHEN and CDR2 SYDVKM. V lost 6 bases to trimming and J lost 6 bases, with 14 bases between them. The CDR3 has 14 amino acids. This CDR3 reads CASSIPTAAGELFF. The CDR3 region has the DNA TGTGCCAGCAGCATACCGACAGCCGCCGGGGAGCTGTTTTTT.

The gene calls are TRBV9 and TRBJ2-3; D remains unclear. The CDR3 is 12 amino acids. With 3 bases removed from V and 5 bases from J, the gap between germline ends came to 7 bases. Germline CDR1 SGDLS, CDR2 YYNGEE. The chain's CDR3 is CASSGNRDTQYF. As DNA, the CDR3 is TGTGCCAGCAGCGGAAACAGAGATACGCAGTATTTT. Looking up the rest from reference TRBV9 and TRBJ2-3 gives the full variable domain: DSGVTQTPKHLITATGQRVTLRCSPRSGDLSVYWYQQSLDQGLQFLIQYYNGEERAKGNILERFSAQQFPDLHSELNLSSLELGDSALYFCASSGNRDTQYFGPGTRLTVL.

The gene calls are TRBV6-5 and TRBJ2-5, with TRBD2 as a possible D gene (6 bases). Trimming shortened V by 10 bases and J by 5 bases, and 17 bases separated the two germline ends. Per germline, CDR1 MNHEY and CDR2 SVGAGI. The CDR3 loop spans 13 amino acids. The CDR3 coding sequence is TGTGCCACTAAACGCGCCGGGGGTGAGACCCAGTACTTC. Translation: CATKRAGGETQYF.

The V and J genes are TRBV5-6 and TRBJ1-1, with a tentative D call TRBD1 (6 bases). V was shortened by 0 bases and J by 3 bases, with 18 bases between the two germline ends. Per germline, CDR1 SGHDT and CDR2 YYEEEE. The CDR3 has 17 amino acids. CDR3 sequence (DNA): TGTGCCAGCAGCTTGGCCTCCAGGGGCGAATGGGACACTGAAGCTTTCTTT. It encodes CASSLASRGEWDTEAFF.

This chain connects TRBV18 to TRBJ2-5; D is unclear. The V end lost 2 bases, the J end lost 5 bases, and 9 bases lay between the germline ends. There are 13 residues in the CDR3. Germline V CDR1 and CDR2: KGHSH, LQKENI. The CDR3 DNA sequence: TGTGCCAGCTCACCAATGGTTGCCGAGACCCAGTACTTC. It encodes CASSPMVAETQYF.

The chain recombines TRBV9 with TRBJ1-1; D unresolved. CDR1 is SGDLS and CDR2 is YYNGEE in the germline V gene. The CDR3 runs 15 residues. V was pared by 0 bases and J by 1 base, with 10 bases between. DNA for the CDR3: TGTGCCAGCAGCGTAGGGGGTGTAGGGAACACTGAAGCTTTCTTT. This encodes CASSVGGVGNTEAFF.

This clone was seen only once. The V call is TRBV2, the J call TRBJ2-5; the D gene could be TRBD1 or TRBD2 (5 bases each). The CDR3 contains 14 residues. Germline CDR1 reads SNHLY; CDR2 reads FYNNEI. Deletions cut 4 bases from V and 1 base from J, with 10 bases between. The CDR3: CASSGGPAQETQYF. In DNA form, the CDR3 reads TGTGCCAGCAGTGGGGGACCCGCCCAAGAGACCCAGTACTTC.

The CDR3 DNA reads as TGTGCCAGCAGCTCCGGAACTAGCGGGGAAACAGATACGCAGTATTTT. Its protein is CASSSGTSGETDTQYF. The chain joins TRBV11-2 to TRBJ2-3; TRBD2 matches 10 bases. CDR3 size: 16 residues. Germline assignment: CDR1 SGHAT and CDR2 FQNNGV. V shed 4 bases and J 3 bases; nucleotides not matched to a gene: 7.

This chain uses TRBV27 with TRBJ2-3, with unresolved D. The CDR3 consists of 13 residues. Trimming shortened V by 3 bases and J by 4 bases, and 8 bases separated the two germline ends. The germline gives CDR1 MNHEY, CDR2 SMNVEV (reference sequence). For the CDR3, the DNA is TGTGCCAGCAGTTTTCAATCCGCAGATACGCAGTATTTT. Translating it yields CASSFQSADTQYF.

The chain recombines TRBV11-2 with TRBJ2-5; unclear D gene. The germline V gene encodes CDR1 SGHAT and CDR2 FQNNGV. The CDR3 extends over 17 amino acids. Trimming removed 1 base from V and 0 bases from J, with 15 bases in between. CDR3 sequence: CASSLAGGAAYQETQYF. The DNA for the CDR3 is TGTGCCAGCAGCTTAGCCGGCGGAGCCGCATACCAAGAGACCCAGTACTTC.

This chain uses TRBV7-2 with TRBJ2-5; 8 bases agree with TRBD1. The germline V gene encodes CDR1 SGHTA and CDR2 FQGNSA. V was clipped by 7 bases and J by 9 bases; unmatched bases: 19. The length of the CDR3 is 16 residues. The CDR3 spells CASNLADRVIPYAQYF. The CDR3 DNA reads as TGTGCCAGCAACTTGGCGGACAGGGTTATTCCCTACGCCCAGTACTTC.

The chain recombines TRBV4-2 with TRBJ2-7; 8 positions agree with TRBD1. The CDR3 covers 15 residues. The junction had 5 bases not matched to a gene; V was cut back by 1 base and J by 3 bases. CDR1 LGHNA and CDR2 YNFKEQ come from the germline V gene. CDR3 bases: TGTGCCAGCAGCCAAGGGGTCACAGGGGGCTACGAGCAGTACTTC. Translating gives CASSQGVTGGYEQYF.

The chain has TRBV6-5 and TRBJ2-7; possible D gene TRBD1, 5 bases. Germline assignment: CDR1 MNHEY and CDR2 SVGAGI. Trimming shortened V by 5 bases and J by 2 bases, and 13 bases separated the two germline ends. CDR3 length: 14 residues. CDR3: CASSQVAGTYEQYF. CDR3 nucleotide sequence: TGTGCCAGCAGTCAGGTGGCAGGGACCTACGAGCAGTACTTC.

V usage is TRBV28 and J usage is TRBJ2-7; 8 positions agree with TRBD2. This CDR3 spans 14 amino acids. Germline CDR1 reads MDHEN; CDR2 reads SYDVKM. The V and J ends lost 3 bases and 7 bases, in that order; junction bases with no gene match: 8. The CDR3 DNA reads as TGTGCCAGCAGTTTTCCGGGGGGGGAGAGGGAGCAGTACTTC. Residues: CASSFPGGEREQYF. The complete variable domain, with remaining parts taken from reference TRBV28 and TRBJ2-7, reads DVKVTQSSRYLVKRTGEKVFLECVQDMDHENMFWYRQDPGLGLRLIYFSYDVKMKEKGDIPEGYSVSREKKERFSLILESASTNQTSMYLCASSFPGGEREQYFGPGTRLTVT.

V usage is TRBV2 and J usage is TRBJ2-3; D might be TRBD2 (5 bases). Germline CDR1 SNHLY, CDR2 FYNNEI. Trimming took off 6 bases at V and 9 bases at J, with 31 bases between the two ends. There are 18 residues in the CDR3. The CDR3 sequence is CASSSIFEAGVREETQYF. CDR3 nucleotide sequence: TGTGCCAGCAGCTCTATTTTTGAAGCCGGGGTACGTGAAGAGACGCAGTATTTT. Filled out from reference TRBV2 and TRBJ2-3, the complete variable domain reads EPEVTQTPSHQVTQMGQEVILRCVPISNHLYFYWYRQILGQKVEFLVSFYNNEISEKSEIFDDQFSVERPDGSNFTLKIRSTKLEDSAMYFCASSSIFEAGVREETQYFGPGTRLTVL.

J is TRBJ2-3 and V is TRBV11-2, with 7 nucleotides matching TRBD2. This CDR3 comprises 14 residues. V was clipped by 2 bases and J by 2 bases; unmatched bases: 1. Germline CDR1 is SGHAT and CDR2 is FQNNGV. The CDR3 here is CASSLSGVTDTQYF. DNA of the CDR3: TGTGCCAGCAGCTTAAGCGGGGTCACAGATACGCAGTATTTT. The full variable domain, its missing parts supplied by reference TRBV11-2 and TRBJ2-3, is EAGVAQSPRYKIIEKRQSVAFWCNPISGHATLYWYQQILGQGPKLLIQFQNNGVVDDSQLPKDRFSAERLKGVDSTLKIQPAKLEDSAVYLCASSLSGVTDTQYFGPGTRLTVL.

V usage is TRBV6-5 and J usage is TRBJ2-2, with D possibly being TRBD1 (6 bases). The CDR3 runs to 14 residues. V shed 0 bases and J shed 6 bases, with 8 bases lying between them. Germline V gene data show CDR1 as MNHEY and CDR2 as SVGAGI. CDR3 protein: CASSYSQGSGELFF. As DNA, the CDR3 is TGTGCCAGCAGTTACTCGCAGGGGTCCGGGGAGCTGTTTTTT.

V and J are TRBV30 and TRBJ1-3; D unclear. Germline CDR1 and CDR2: GTSNPN and SVGIG (reference sequence). Trimming left V 5 bases short and J 4 bases short, with 6 bases between. The CDR3 runs 11 residues. The CDR3 spells CAWWPGNTIYF. As DNA, the CDR3 is TGTGCCTGGTGGCCGGGAAACACCATATATTTT.

This chain links TRBV5-4 with TRBJ2-5; D not resolved. The CDR3 loop spans 13 amino acids. Trimming cost V 0 bases and J 2 bases, with 5 bases left between them. The germline V gene has CDR1 SGHNT and CDR2 YYREEE (reference sequence). The CDR3 is CASSLARQETQYF. CDR3 bases: TGTGCCAGCAGCTTGGCCAGGCAAGAGACCCAGTACTTC.

This clone was observed a few times. The CDR3 DNA reads TGTGCCAGCAGCCCGGACTCCGGGACAGAAGGTGGCTACACCTTC. It specifies CASSPDSGTEGGYTF. The V gene is TRBV4-2, the J gene TRBJ1-2; 7 positions match TRBD1. V lost 4 bases to trimming and J lost 7 bases; unmatched junction nucleotides: 12. The germline gives CDR1 LGHNA, CDR2 YNFKEQ. CDR3 length: 15 amino acids.

The chain combines TRBV7-9 with TRBJ1-3; no clear D gene. The V end was cut by 0 bases, the J end by 7 bases, with 13 bases between. The germline CDR1 and CDR2 sequences are SEHNR and FQNEAQ (reference sequence). The length of the CDR3 is 15 residues. The CDR3 coding sequence is TGTGCCAGCAGCTTAGCTGGGATTTATTATAACACCATATATTTT. Translated: CASSLAGIYYNTIYF.